Given below is one T cell receptor (beta chain) in context. What it binds is unknown. This entry is derived from a study of cytomegalovirus exposure and HLA in healthy donors. General study points: Near-uniform donor sequencing depth was presumed by presence/absence analyses. A few chains linked to CMV were shown in vitro to be specific for CMV antigens.

J lost 0 bases, V lost 9 bases, and 7 bases had no gene match. The CDR3 has 16 amino acids. The germline CDR1 and CDR2 sequences are LNHDA and SQIVND (reference sequence). Use of 60 Vbeta and 13 Jbeta primers characterized the PCR. Some clones are missing from TCRdb's copy, which holds only in-frame ones; the method was immunoSEQ multiplex PCR. The sample holds fewer than 200,000 clones, 65% to 75% seen once. The receptor's source is a human donor in good health. The chain is built from TRBV19 and TRBJ2-6; 8 bases align to TRBD1. The sample was PBMCs. The CDR3 protein is CASQRQGPSGANVLTF. Written as DNA, the CDR3 is TGTGCCAGCCAAAGACAGGGGCCCTCTGGGGCCAACGTCCTGACTTTC.